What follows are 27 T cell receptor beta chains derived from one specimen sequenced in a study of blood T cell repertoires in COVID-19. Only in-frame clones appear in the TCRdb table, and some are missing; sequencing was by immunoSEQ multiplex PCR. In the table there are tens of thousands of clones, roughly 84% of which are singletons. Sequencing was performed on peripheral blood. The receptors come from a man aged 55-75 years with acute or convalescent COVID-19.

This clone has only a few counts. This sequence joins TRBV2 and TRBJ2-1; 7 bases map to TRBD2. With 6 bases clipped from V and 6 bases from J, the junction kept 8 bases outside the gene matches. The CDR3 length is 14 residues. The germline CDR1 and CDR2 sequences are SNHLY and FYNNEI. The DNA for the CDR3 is TGTGCCAGCAGGGGCCTAGCGGCACTCAATGAGCAGTTCTTC. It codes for CASRGLAALNEQFF.

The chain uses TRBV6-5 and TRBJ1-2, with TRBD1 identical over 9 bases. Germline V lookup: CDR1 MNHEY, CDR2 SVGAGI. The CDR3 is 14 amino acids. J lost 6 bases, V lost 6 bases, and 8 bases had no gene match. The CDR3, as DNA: TGTGCCAGCAGAGACAGGGGGGCGCGAAATGGCTACACCTTC. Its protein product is CASRDRGARNGYTF.

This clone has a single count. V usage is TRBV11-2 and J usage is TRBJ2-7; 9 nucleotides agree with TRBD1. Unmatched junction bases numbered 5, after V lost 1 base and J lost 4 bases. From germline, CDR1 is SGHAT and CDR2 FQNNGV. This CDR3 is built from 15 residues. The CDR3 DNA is TGTGCCAGCAGCTTAGGTGTGACAGGGGGGTACGAGCAGTACGTC. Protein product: CASSLGVTGGYEQYV.

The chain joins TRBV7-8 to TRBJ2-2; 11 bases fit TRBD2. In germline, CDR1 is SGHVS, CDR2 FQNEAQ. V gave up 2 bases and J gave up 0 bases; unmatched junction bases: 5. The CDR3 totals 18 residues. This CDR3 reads CASSLPGLAEPNTGELFF. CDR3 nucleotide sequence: TGTGCCAGCAGCTTACCGGGACTAGCGGAACCGAACACCGGGGAGCTGTTTTTT.

The CDR3 here is CASSSTISSGGAYEQYF. In DNA, the CDR3 is TGTGCCAGTAGTTCCACCATCTCTAGCGGGGGCGCCTACGAGCAGTACTTC. The chain carries TRBV19 and TRBJ2-7; 10 bases line up with TRBD2. Germline CDR1 LNHDA, CDR2 SQIVND (reference sequence). This CDR3 is 17 amino acids long. The J segment lost 2 bases and the V segment lost 5 bases, leaving 12 bases of the junction unmatched. The whole variable domain, filled in from reference TRBV19 and TRBJ2-7, reads DGGITQSPKYLFRKEGQNVTLSCEQNLNHDAMYWYRQDPGQGLRLIYYSQIVNDFQKGDIAEGYSVSREKKESFPLTVTSAQKNPTAFYLCASSSTISSGGAYEQYFGPGTRLTVT.

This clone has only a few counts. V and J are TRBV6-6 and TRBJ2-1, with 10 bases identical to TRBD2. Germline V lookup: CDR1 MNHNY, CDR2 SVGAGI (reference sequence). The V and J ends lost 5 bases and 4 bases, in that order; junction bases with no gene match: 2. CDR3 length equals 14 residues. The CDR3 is CASSSGGEYNEQFF. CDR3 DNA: TGTGCCAGCAGTAGCGGGGGGGAATACAATGAGCAGTTCTTC.

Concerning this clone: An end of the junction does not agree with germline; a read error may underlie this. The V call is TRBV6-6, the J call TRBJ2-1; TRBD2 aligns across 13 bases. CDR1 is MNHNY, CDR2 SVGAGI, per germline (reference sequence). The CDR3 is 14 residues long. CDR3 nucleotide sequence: TGTGCCAGCAGTCATGGACTAGCGGGGGTTGAGGAGTTCTTC. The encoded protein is CASSHGLAGVEEFF.

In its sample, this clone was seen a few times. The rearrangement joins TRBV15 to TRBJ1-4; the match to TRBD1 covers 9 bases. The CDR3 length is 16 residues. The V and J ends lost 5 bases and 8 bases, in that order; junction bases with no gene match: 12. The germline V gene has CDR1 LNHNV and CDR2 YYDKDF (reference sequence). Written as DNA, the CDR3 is TGTGCCACCAGCGGAAAACAGGGGGCAGCGGTGGAAAAACTGTTTTTT. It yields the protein CATSGKQGAAVEKLFF. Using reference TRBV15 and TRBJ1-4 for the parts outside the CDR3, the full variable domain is DAMVIQNPRYQVTQFGKPVTLSCSQTLNHNVMYWYQQKSSQAPKLLFHYYDKDFNNEADTPDNFQSRRPNTSFCFLDIRSPGLGDTAMYLCATSGKQGAAVEKLFFGSGTQLSVL.

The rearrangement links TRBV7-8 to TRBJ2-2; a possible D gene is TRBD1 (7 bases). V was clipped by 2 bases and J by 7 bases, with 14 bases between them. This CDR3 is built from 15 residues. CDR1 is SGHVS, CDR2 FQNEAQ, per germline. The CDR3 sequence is CASSLRQGGNGELFF. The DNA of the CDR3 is TGTGCCAGCAGCTTAAGGCAGGGGGGAAACGGGGAGCTGTTTTTT.

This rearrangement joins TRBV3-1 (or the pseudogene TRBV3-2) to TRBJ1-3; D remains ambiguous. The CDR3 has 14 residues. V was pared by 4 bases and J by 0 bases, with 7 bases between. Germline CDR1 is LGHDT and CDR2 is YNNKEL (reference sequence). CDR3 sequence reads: CASSLRSSGNTIYF. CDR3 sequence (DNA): TGTGCCAGCAGCCTCCGTAGCTCTGGAAACACCATATATTTT.

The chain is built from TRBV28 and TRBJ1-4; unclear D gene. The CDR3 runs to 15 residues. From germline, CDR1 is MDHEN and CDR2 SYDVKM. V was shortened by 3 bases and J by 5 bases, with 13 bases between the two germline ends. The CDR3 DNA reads TGTGCCAGCAGTTTGGCGGGAAAGAACAATGAAAAACTGTTTTTT. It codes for CASSLAGKNNEKLFF. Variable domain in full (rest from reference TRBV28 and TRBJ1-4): DVKVTQSSRYLVKRTGEKVFLECVQDMDHENMFWYRQDPGLGLRLIYFSYDVKMKEKGDIPEGYSVSREKKERFSLILESASTNQTSMYLCASSLAGKNNEKLFFGSGTQLSVL.

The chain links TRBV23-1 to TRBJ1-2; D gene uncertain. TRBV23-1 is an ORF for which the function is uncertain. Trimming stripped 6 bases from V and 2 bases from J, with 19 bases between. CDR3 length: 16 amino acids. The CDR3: CASRGPNRTLNYGYTF. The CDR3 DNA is TGCGCCAGCAGGGGTCCAAACAGAACCTTAAACTATGGCTACACCTTC.

The CDR3 nucleotides are TGTGCCAGCAGCCAACCGAGACTAGCGGGGGTAGAGACCCAGTACTTC. It translates to CASSQPRLAGVETQYF. The chain employs TRBV14 and TRBJ2-5; 12 nucleotides align to TRBD2. Germline V lookup: CDR1 SGHDN, CDR2 FVKESK. The CDR3 has 16 residues. Trimming cost V 2 bases and J 4 bases; bases outside gene matches: 5.

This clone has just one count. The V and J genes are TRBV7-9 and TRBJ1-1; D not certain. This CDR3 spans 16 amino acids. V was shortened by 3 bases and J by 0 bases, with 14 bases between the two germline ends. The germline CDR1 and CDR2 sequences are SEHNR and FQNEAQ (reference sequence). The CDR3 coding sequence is TGTGCCAGCAGCTTGTCGGGCGGCGGGTTGAACACTGAAGCTTTCTTT. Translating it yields CASSLSGGGLNTEAFF.

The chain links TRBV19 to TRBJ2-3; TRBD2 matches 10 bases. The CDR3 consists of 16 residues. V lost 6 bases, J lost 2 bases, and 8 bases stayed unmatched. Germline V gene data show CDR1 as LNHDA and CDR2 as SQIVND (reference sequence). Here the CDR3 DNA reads TGTGCCAGTAGGAAGCGGGGGGGCAGCCACACAGATACGCAGTATTTT. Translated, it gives CASRKRGGSHTDTQYF. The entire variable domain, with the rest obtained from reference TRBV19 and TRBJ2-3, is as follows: DGGITQSPKYLFRKEGQNVTLSCEQNLNHDAMYWYRQDPGQGLRLIYYSQIVNDFQKGDIAEGYSVSREKKESFPLTVTSAQKNPTAFYLCASRKRGGSHTDTQYFGPGTRLTVL.

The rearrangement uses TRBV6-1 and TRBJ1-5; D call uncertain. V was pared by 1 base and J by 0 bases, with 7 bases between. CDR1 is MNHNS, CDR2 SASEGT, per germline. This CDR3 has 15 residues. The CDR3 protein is CASSEDRGSNQPQHF. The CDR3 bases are TGTGCCAGCAGTGAAGATCGGGGTAGCAATCAGCCCCAGCATTTT.

CDR3 DNA sequence: TGTGCCAGTAGTCCCGGGACAGGACGACGCACCGGGGAGCTGTTTTTT. This translates into CASSPGTGRRTGELFF. The chain carries TRBV19 and TRBJ2-2, with 8 bases identical to TRBD1. This CDR3 comprises 16 residues. The V segment lost 5 bases and the J segment 4 bases; nucleotides outside the gene matches: 9. Germline-derived CDR1 and CDR2 are LNHDA and SQIVND (reference sequence).

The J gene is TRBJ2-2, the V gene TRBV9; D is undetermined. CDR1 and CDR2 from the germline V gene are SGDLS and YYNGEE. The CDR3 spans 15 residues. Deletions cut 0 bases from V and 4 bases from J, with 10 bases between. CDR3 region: CASSVESRTTGELFF. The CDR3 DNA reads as TGTGCCAGCAGCGTAGAATCTAGAACCACCGGGGAGCTGTTTTTT.

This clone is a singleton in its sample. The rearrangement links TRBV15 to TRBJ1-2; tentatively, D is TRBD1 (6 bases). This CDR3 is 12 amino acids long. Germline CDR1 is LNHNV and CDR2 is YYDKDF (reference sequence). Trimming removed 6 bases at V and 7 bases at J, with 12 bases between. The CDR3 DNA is TGTGCCACCAGTGTGTCAGGGGCTGGCTACACCTTC. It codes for CATSVSGAGYTF.

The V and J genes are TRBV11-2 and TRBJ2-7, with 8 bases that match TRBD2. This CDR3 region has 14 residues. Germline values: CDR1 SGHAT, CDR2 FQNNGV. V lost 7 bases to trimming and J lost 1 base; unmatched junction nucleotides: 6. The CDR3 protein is CASTAGGGSYEQYF. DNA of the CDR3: TGTGCCAGCACGGCTGGCGGGGGGTCCTACGAGCAGTACTTC.

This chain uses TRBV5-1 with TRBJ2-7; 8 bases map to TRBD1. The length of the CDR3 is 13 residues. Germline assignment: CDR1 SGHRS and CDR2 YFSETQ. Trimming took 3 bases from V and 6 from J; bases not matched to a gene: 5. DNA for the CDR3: TGCGCCAGCAGCTCCAGCAGGGGGCTCGAGCAGTACTTC. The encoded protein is CASSSSRGLEQYF.

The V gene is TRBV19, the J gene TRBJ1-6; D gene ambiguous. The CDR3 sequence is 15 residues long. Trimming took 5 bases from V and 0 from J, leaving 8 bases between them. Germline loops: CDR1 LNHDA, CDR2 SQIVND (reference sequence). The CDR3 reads CASSWASSYNSPLHF. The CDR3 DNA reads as TGTGCCAGTAGTTGGGCGAGCTCCTATAATTCACCCCTCCACTTT. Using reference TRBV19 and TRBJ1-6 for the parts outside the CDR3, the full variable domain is DGGITQSPKYLFRKEGQNVTLSCEQNLNHDAMYWYRQDPGQGLRLIYYSQIVNDFQKGDIAEGYSVSREKKESFPLTVTSAQKNPTAFYLCASSWASSYNSPLHFGNGTRLTVT.

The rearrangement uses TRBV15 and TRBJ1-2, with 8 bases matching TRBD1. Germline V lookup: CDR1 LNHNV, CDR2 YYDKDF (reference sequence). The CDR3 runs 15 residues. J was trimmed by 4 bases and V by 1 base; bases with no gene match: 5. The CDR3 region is CATSRAGGSSYGYTF. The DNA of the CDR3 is TGTGCCACCAGCAGAGCAGGGGGCTCCTCCTATGGCTACACCTTC.

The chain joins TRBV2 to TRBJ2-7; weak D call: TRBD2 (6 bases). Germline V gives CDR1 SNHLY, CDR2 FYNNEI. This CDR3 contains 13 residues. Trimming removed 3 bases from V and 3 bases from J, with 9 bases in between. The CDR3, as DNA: TGTGCCAGCAGTGAGGAGGGATACTACGAGCAGTACGTC. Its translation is CASSEEGYYEQYV.

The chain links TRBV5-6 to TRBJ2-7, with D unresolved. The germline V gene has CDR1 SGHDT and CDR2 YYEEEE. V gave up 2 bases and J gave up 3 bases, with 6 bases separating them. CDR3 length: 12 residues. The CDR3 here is CASSFTVYEQYF. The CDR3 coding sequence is TGTGCCAGCAGCTTCACAGTCTACGAGCAGTACTTC.

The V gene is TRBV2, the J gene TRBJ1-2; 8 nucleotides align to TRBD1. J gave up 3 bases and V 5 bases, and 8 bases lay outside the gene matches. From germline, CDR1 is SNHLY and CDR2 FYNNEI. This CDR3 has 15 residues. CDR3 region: CASSRQGTLYYGYTF. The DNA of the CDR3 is TGTGCCAGCAGTAGACAGGGGACCCTGTACTATGGCTACACCTTC. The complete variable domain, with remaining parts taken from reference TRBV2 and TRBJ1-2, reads EPEVTQTPSHQVTQMGQEVILRCVPISNHLYFYWYRQILGQKVEFLVSFYNNEISEKSEIFDDQFSVERPDGSNFTLKIRSTKLEDSAMYFCASSRQGTLYYGYTFGSGTRLTVV.

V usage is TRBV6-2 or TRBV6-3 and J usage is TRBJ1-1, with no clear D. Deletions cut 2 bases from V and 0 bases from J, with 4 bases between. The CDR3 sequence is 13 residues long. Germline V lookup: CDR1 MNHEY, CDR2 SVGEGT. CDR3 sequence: CASSYAMNTEAFF. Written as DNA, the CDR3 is TGTGCCAGCAGTTACGCGATGAACACTGAAGCTTTCTTT.